This T cell receptor beta chain was found in a study of early T cells in non-severe SARS-CoV-2 infection. Across the whole study: From unsorted whole blood, bulk RNA was sequenced, and the chains remained unpaired.

Researchers attached unique molecular identifiers to individual cDNA molecules. One entry per CDR3 protein results from TCRdb running MiXCR on the 5' RACE reads. The table records 32,000 or so distinct CDR3 sequences, about 5% of them present only once. The CDR3 is 14 amino acids. The V end was cut by 6 bases, the J end by 6 bases, with 15 bases between. Germline V gene data show CDR1 as MDHEN and CDR2 as SYDVKM. The V gene is TRBV28, the J gene TRBJ2-1; perhaps TRBD2 as D (6 bases). Sample: whole blood. This sequence originates from an adult who was a healthcare worker with PCR-confirmed SARS-CoV-2 infection or an uninfected control (not recorded which). The CDR3 nucleotides are TGTGCCAGCAGCCTCGGGACTCTTGGCAATGAGCAGTTCTTC. It translates to CASSLGTLGNEQFF.